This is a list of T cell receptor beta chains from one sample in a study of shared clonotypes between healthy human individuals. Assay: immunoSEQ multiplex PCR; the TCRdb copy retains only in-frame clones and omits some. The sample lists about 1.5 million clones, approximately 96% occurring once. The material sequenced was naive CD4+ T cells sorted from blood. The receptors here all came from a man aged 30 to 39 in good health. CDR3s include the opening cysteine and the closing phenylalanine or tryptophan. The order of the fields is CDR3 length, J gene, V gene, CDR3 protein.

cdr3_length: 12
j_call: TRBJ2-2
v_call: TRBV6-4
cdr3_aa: CASSVATGELFF

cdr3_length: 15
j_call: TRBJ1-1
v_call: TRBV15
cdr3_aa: CATSRPQGPRTEAFF

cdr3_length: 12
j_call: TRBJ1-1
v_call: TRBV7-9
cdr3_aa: CASSLVGREAFF

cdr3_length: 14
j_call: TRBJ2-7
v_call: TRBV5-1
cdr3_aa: CASSLSRWRGEQYF

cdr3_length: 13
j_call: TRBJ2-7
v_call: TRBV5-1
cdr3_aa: CASSSGQEYEQYF

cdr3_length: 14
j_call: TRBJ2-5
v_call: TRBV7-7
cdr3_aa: CASSQQNPPETQYF

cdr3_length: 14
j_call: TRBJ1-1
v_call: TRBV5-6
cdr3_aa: CASSPRGRNTEAFF

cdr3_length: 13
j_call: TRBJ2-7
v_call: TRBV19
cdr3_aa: CASRASGTNEQYF

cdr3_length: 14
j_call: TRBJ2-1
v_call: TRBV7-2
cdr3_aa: CASGLTSGYNEQFF

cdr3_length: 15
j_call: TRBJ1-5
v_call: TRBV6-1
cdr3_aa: CASSARTGGDQPQHF

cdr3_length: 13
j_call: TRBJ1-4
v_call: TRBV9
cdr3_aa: CASSVGVQEKLFF

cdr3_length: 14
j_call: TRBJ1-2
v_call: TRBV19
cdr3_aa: CASRKGQGSYGYTF

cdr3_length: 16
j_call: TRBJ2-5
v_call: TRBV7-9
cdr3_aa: CASSLGTGIPTKTQYF

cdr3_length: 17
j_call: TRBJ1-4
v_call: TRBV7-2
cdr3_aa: CASSSNRLLLGKEKLFF

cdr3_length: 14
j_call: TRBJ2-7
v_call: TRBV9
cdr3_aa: CASSVAGLSYEQYF

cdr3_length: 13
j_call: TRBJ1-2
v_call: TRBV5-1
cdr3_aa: CASSPEGKGGYTF

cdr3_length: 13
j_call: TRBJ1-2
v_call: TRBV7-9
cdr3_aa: CASSRDRDYGYTF

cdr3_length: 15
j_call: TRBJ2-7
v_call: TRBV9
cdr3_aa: CASSATSGTTYEQYF

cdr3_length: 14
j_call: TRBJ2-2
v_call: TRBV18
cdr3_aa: CASSKAGETGELFF

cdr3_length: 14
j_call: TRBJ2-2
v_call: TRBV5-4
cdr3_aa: CASSTKGGSGELFF

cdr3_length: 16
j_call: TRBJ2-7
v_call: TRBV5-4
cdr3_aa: CASSHRLGFGSYEQYF

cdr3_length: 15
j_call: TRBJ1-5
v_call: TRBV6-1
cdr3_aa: CASSRYRGRDQPQHF

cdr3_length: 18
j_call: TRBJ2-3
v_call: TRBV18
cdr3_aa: CASSYTGTSGGSTDTQYF

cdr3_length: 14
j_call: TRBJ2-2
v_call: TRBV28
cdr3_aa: CASSSPWGAGELFF

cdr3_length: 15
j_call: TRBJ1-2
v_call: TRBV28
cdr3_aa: CASRPGLGPNYGYTF

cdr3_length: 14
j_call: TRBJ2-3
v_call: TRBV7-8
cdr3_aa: CASSRELSTDTQYF

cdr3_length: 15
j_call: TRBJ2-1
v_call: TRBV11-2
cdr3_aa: CASSISLGPTNKQFF

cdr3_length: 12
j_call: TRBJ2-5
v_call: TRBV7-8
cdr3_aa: CATRAVEETQYF

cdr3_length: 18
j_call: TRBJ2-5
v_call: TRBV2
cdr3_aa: CASSEVVIRRSMRETQYF

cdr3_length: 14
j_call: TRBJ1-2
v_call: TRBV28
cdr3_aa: CASSSPGGIYGYTF

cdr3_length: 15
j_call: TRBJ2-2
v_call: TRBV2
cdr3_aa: CASSGMRGPSGELFF

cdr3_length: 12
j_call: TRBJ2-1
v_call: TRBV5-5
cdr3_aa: CASSLSWNEQFF

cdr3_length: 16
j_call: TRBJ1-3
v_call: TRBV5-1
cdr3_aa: CASSLVGQASGNTIYF

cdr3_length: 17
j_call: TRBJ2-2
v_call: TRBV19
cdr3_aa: CASSFLTSRTGTGELFF

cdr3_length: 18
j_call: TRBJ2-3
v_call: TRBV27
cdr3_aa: CASSFLSLALGGTDTQYF

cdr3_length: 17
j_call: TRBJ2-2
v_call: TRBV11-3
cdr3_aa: CASSYRLAGGGTGELFF

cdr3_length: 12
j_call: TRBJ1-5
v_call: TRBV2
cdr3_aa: CASSEPVGPQHF

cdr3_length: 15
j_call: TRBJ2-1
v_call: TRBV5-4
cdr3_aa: CASSTEPSSYNEQFF

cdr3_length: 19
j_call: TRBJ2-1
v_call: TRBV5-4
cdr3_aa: CASSLPPLPGLAGYNEQFF

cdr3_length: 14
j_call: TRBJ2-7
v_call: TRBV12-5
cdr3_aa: CASGWGTGSDEQYF

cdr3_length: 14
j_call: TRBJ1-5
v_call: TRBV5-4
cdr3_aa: CASSLPGQGQPQHF

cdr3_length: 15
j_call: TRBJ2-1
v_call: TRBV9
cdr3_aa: CASSAGTSTYNEQFF

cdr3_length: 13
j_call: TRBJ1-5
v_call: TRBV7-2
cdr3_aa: CASSLLPYQPQHF

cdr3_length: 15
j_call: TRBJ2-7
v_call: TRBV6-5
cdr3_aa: CATQGRDRDSYEQYF

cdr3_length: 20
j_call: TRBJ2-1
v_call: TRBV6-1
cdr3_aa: CASSEARRLAGGGYYNEQFF

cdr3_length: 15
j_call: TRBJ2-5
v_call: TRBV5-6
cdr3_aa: CATRGKRGSQETQYF

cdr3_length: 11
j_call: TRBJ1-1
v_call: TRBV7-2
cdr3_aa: CASSFHTEAFF

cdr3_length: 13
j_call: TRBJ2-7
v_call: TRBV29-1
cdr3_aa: CSVVLRERFEQYF

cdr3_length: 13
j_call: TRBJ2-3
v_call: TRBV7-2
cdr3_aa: CASSLAMGGTQYF

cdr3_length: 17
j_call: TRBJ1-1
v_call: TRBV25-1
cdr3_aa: CASSRGPGWSVNTEAFF

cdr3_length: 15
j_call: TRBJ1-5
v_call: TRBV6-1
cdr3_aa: CASKGSGGPNQPQHF

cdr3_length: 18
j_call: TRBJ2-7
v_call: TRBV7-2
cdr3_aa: CASSLRTGWGGSSYEQYF